The rows below give T cell receptor beta chains drawn from one sample of a study of blood T cell repertoires in COVID-19. The data were produced by immunoSEQ multiplex PCR, yet TCRdb's version contains in-frame clones alone and is incomplete. The sample includes roughly 16,000 clones, roughly 85% seen only once; the top ten take about a third. The sequencing sample was made of peripheral blood. The receptors shown here come from a man aged 65 to 79 in a cohort sampled during active COVID-19. CDR3s include the opening cysteine and the closing phenylalanine or tryptophan. The order of the fields is clone size, V gene, J gene, D gene, CDR3 DNA, CDR3 protein. The D gene is left open where the match is weak. Size tells how often a clone was seen (once, few, many) or the class of an expanded clone, and some rows leave it out.

abundance: -
v_gene: TRBV24-1
j_gene: TRBJ1-5
d_gene: -
CDR3nt: TGTGCCACCAGTGACTCCCTTACAGGGCTTAGCAATCAGCCCCAGCATTTT
CDR3aa: CATSDSLTGLSNQPQHF

abundance: -
v_gene: TRBV12-3/TRBV12-4
j_gene: TRBJ1-5
d_gene: -
CDR3nt: TGTGCCAGCAGACCAGGGAGGGGACAGCCCCAGCATTTT
CDR3aa: CASRPGRGQPQHF

abundance: -
v_gene: TRBV7-9
j_gene: TRBJ1-3
d_gene: -
CDR3nt: TGTGCCAGCAGCCCCCAGTCCCCCTCTGGAAACACCATATATTTT
CDR3aa: CASSPQSPSGNTIYF

abundance: -
v_gene: TRBV4-1
j_gene: TRBJ1-1
d_gene: -
CDR3nt: TGCGCCAGCAGCCAAGTAGTACCATCCGACGTCAGGGTTTTCTTT
CDR3aa: CASSQVVPSDVRVFF

abundance: -
v_gene: TRBV27
j_gene: TRBJ2-7
d_gene: TRBD1
CDR3nt: TGTGCCAGCAGTTTATTACAGGGGGCCTACGAGCAGTACTTC
CDR3aa: CASSLLQGAYEQYF

abundance: -
v_gene: TRBV11-1
j_gene: TRBJ2-3
d_gene: -
CDR3nt: TGTGCCAGCAGCTTAGAGATGCTAGCGGATACGCAGTATTTT
CDR3aa: CASSLEMLADTQYF

abundance: -
v_gene: TRBV28
j_gene: TRBJ2-7
d_gene: -
CDR3nt: TGTGCCAGCAGTTTGGTTCAGGCCTACGAGCAGTACTTC
CDR3aa: CASSLVQAYEQYF

abundance: -
v_gene: TRBV27
j_gene: TRBJ2-1
d_gene: TRBD2
CDR3nt: TGTGCCAGCAGTTTAGAGACTAGCGGGAAGAATGAGCAGTTCTTC
CDR3aa: CASSLETSGKNEQFF

abundance: -
v_gene: TRBV19
j_gene: TRBJ2-7
d_gene: TRBD1
CDR3nt: TGTGCCAGTAGTAACTCGGGTGCGGGACAGGGGATCTACGAGCAGTACTTC
CDR3aa: CASSNSGAGQGIYEQYF

abundance: -
v_gene: TRBV13
j_gene: TRBJ2-1
d_gene: -
CDR3nt: TGTGCCTGCCTCCGGGACTCCAATAATGAGCAGTTCTTC
CDR3aa: CACLRDSNNEQFF

abundance: -
v_gene: TRBV28
j_gene: TRBJ2-5
d_gene: TRBD2
CDR3nt: TGTGCCAGCAGCACTAGCGGAGTCCAAGAGACCCAGTACTTC
CDR3aa: CASSTSGVQETQYF

abundance: -
v_gene: TRBV29-1
j_gene: TRBJ2-3
d_gene: TRBD2
CDR3nt: TGCAGCGTACGGACTAGCGATGGCACAGATACGCAGTATTTT
CDR3aa: CSVRTSDGTDTQYF

abundance: -
v_gene: TRBV19
j_gene: TRBJ2-3
d_gene: TRBD2
CDR3nt: TGTGCCAGTAGTCCGCGGACTAGCGGGATGACAGATACGCAGTATTTT
CDR3aa: CASSPRTSGMTDTQYF

abundance: once
v_gene: TRBV18
j_gene: TRBJ1-5
d_gene: -
CDR3nt: TGTGCCAGCTCACAGGACAGACAAGCTTTAAATCAGCCCCAGCATTTT
CDR3aa: CASSQDRQALNQPQHF

abundance: -
v_gene: TRBV27
j_gene: TRBJ2-3
d_gene: TRBD1
CDR3nt: TGTGCCAGCAGTCCACCCCGACAGGGCTCAGATACGCAGTATTTT
CDR3aa: CASSPPRQGSDTQYF

abundance: -
v_gene: TRBV2
j_gene: TRBJ2-2
d_gene: -
CDR3nt: TGTGCCAGCAGTGACCGTACCGGGGAGCTGTTTTTT
CDR3aa: CASSDRTGELFF

abundance: -
v_gene: TRBV29-1
j_gene: TRBJ1-1
d_gene: -
CDR3nt: TGCAGCGGGCTTCGAGGGAACACTGAAGCTTTCTTT
CDR3aa: CSGLRGNTEAFF

abundance: -
v_gene: TRBV5-1
j_gene: TRBJ2-5
d_gene: TRBD2
CDR3nt: TGCGCCAGCAGCGGGGGACTAGCGGGCCAAGAGACCCAGTACTTC
CDR3aa: CASSGGLAGQETQYF

abundance: once
v_gene: TRBV7-8
j_gene: TRBJ2-7
d_gene: TRBD2
CDR3nt: TGTGCCAGCAGCTCCCCAGCGGGAGTCGGGTACGAGCAGTACTTC
CDR3aa: CASSSPAGVGYEQYF

abundance: -
v_gene: TRBV4-1
j_gene: TRBJ2-7
d_gene: TRBD1
CDR3nt: TGCGCCAGCAGCCAAGTGGGACAGGGTTCTGGGCAGTACTTC
CDR3aa: CASSQVGQGSGQYF

abundance: -
v_gene: TRBV28
j_gene: TRBJ1-1
d_gene: -
CDR3nt: TGTGCCAGCAGTTTAAACGGAGAACTTGAAGCTTTCTTT
CDR3aa: CASSLNGELEAFF

abundance: -
v_gene: TRBV5-1
j_gene: TRBJ2-3
d_gene: TRBD2
CDR3nt: TGCGCCAGCAGCAGCAATAGCGGGAGGGCCGGTGATACGCAGTATTTT
CDR3aa: CASSSNSGRAGDTQYF

abundance: -
v_gene: TRBV2
j_gene: TRBJ2-4
d_gene: TRBD1
CDR3nt: TGTGCCAGCTTTAAGGGGGACAGGGTGTACTTC
CDR3aa: CASFKGDRVYF

abundance: -
v_gene: TRBV7-2
j_gene: TRBJ1-2
d_gene: -
CDR3nt: TGTGCCAGCAGTCCACGGGGCGGGGGGCTGGCCTATGGCTACACCTTC
CDR3aa: CASSPRGGGLAYGYTF

abundance: -
v_gene: TRBV27
j_gene: TRBJ2-5
d_gene: TRBD2
CDR3nt: TGTGCCAGCAGTATCGGACTAGCGCAAGAGACCCAGTACTTC
CDR3aa: CASSIGLAQETQYF

abundance: large
v_gene: TRBV5-1
j_gene: TRBJ1-1
d_gene: -
CDR3nt: TGCGCCAGCAGCTTGGGCCCACAGGACGCGACTAACACTGAAGCTTTCTTT
CDR3aa: CASSLGPQDATNTEAFF

abundance: -
v_gene: TRBV2
j_gene: TRBJ2-1
d_gene: -
CDR3nt: TGTGCCAGCGGGGTTGAGGCCGCAGGGGTCGATGAGCAGTTCTTC
CDR3aa: CASGVEAAGVDEQFF